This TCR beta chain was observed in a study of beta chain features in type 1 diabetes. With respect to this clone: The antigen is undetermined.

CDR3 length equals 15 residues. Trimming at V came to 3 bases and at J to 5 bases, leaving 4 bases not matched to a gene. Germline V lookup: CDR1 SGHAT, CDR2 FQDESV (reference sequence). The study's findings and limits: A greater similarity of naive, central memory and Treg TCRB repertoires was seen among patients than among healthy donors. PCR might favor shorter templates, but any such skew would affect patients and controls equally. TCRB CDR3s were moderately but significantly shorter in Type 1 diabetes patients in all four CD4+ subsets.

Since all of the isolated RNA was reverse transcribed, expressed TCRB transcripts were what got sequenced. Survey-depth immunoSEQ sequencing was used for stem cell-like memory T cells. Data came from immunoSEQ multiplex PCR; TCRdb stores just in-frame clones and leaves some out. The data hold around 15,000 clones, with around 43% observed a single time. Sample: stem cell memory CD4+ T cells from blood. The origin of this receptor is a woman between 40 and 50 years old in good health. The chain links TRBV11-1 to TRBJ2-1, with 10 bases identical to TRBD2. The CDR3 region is CASSFWTSGDNEQFF. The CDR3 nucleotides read TGTGCCAGCAGCTTTTGGACTAGCGGCGACAATGAGCAGTTCTTC.